This T cell receptor beta chain was obtained from a study of blood T cell repertoires in COVID-19. Overall study context: T cells, B-cell-depleted T cells, or PBMCs supplied cDNA or gDNA.

The CDR3 has 19 residues. Looked up from germline, CDR1 is MGHRA and CDR2 is YSYEKL. The V segment lost 1 base and the J segment 1 base; nucleotides outside the gene matches: 13. The age range of participants was about 18 to 90 years, with residence in roughly 25 US areas. Donors were grouped by their self-reported clinical history. Data came from immunoSEQ multiplex PCR; TCRdb stores just in-frame clones and leaves some out. The sample holds around 230,000 clones; around 90% are singletons and the top ten take approximately 10%. Sample: PBMCs or T cells enriched from blood (not recorded which). The receptor was isolated from a man aged 18 to 30 with acute COVID-19. The V gene is TRBV4-1, the J gene TRBJ1-1; 9 bases align to TRBD1. CDR3 nucleotide sequence: TGCGCCAGCAGCCAAGTCGGGACAGGGAAACGCGACGGGAACACTGAAGCTTTCTTT. As protein: CASSQVGTGKRDGNTEAFF.